Below, 21 T cell receptor beta chains from the same sample are listed, as sequenced in a study of beta chain features in type 1 diabetes. Expressed TCRB transcripts got sequenced, as all isolated RNA was reverse transcribed. The protocol was immunoSEQ multiplex PCR, while the TCRdb copy is restricted to in-frame clones and leaves out a portion. The data hold roughly 400,000 clones, with about 14% observed a single time. Sequenced material: naive CD4+ T cells from blood. The receptors derive from a man under 40 in good health.

The chain links TRBV28 to TRBJ1-1; 7 bases agree with TRBD1. The trim removed 3 bases at V and 6 bases at J, leaving 7 bases unmatched. Germline-derived CDR1 and CDR2 are MDHEN and SYDVKM. CDR3 size: 14 residues. The CDR3 is CASSFPTGRPEAFF. Written as DNA, the CDR3 is TGTGCCAGCAGTTTCCCGACAGGGAGGCCTGAAGCTTTCTTT.

This clone came up a few times. The chain carries TRBV5-4 and TRBJ2-2; D uncertain. Between the trimmed V and J ends, which lost 3 bases and 5 bases, there was a span of 2 bases. The germline V gene has CDR1 SGHNT and CDR2 YYREEE (reference sequence). The CDR3 is made up of 11 amino acids. The DNA for the CDR3 is TGTGCCAGCAGCTCAACCGGGGAGCTGTTTTTT. Protein sequence: CASSSTGELFF.

The V and J genes are TRBV4-1 and TRBJ1-4; D unclear. V shed 0 bases and J shed 7 bases, with 6 bases lying between them. The CDR3 totals 13 residues. Germline CDR1 reads MGHRA; CDR2 reads YSYEKL. As DNA, the CDR3 is TGCGCCAGCAGCCAAGAGTACGGTGAAAAACTGTTTTTT. Translated: CASSQEYGEKLFF.

This clone was seen only a few times. The chain carries TRBV10-3 and TRBJ2-3, with TRBD2 identical over 9 bases. The CDR3 has 14 amino acids. Germline assignment: CDR1 ENHRY and CDR2 SYGVKD. V lost 6 bases, J lost 2 bases, and 3 bases stayed unmatched. This CDR3 reads CAIRGLAITDTQYF. In DNA form, the CDR3 reads TGTGCCATCAGGGGACTAGCAATCACAGATACGCAGTATTTT.

This clone has just a few counts. The chain employs TRBV9 and TRBJ2-3, with 8 bases aligning to TRBD2. CDR1 and CDR2 from the germline V gene are SGDLS and YYNGEE. CDR3 size: 14 residues. The V segment lost 3 bases and the J segment 5 bases; nucleotides outside the gene matches: 5. The CDR3 DNA sequence: TGTGCCAGCAGCGACAGCGGGAGACGAGATACGCAGTATTTT. Translated, it gives CASSDSGRRDTQYF.

This clone has only a few counts. The rearrangement links TRBV29-1 to TRBJ2-3; 7 nucleotides line up with TRBD1. The V and J ends lost 6 bases and 1 base, in that order; junction bases with no gene match: 19. This CDR3 contains 18 residues. Germline V gene lookup returns CDR1 SQVTM and CDR2 ANQGSEA. The CDR3 protein is CSVASGTASWVGTDTQYF. The DNA for the CDR3 is TGCAGCGTAGCTTCCGGGACAGCCTCATGGGTTGGCACAGATACGCAGTATTTT.

This clone occurred a few times. This chain joins TRBV9 and TRBJ2-3, with 8 positions matching TRBD1. The CDR3 runs 16 residues. Trimming at V came to 4 bases and at J to 3 bases, leaving 10 bases not matched to a gene. Germline V gene lookup returns CDR1 SGDLS and CDR2 YYNGEE. CDR3 DNA sequence: TGTGCCAGCAGCCCTCGGACAGGGAGGTGGACAGATACGCAGTATTTT. The encoded protein is CASSPRTGRWTDTQYF.

The chain couples TRBV6-5 to TRBJ2-3; no reliable D call. CDR1 and CDR2 (germline): MNHEY, SVGAGI. V was pared by 3 bases and J by 6 bases, with 10 bases between. The CDR3 totals 13 residues. CDR3 bases: TGTGCCAGCAGTTATGGCCCTAAGGATACGCAGTATTTT. This translates into CASSYGPKDTQYF.

This clone has just a few counts. This chain links TRBV5-6 with TRBJ2-5; D not resolved. CDR3 length: 11 residues. The germline gives CDR1 SGHDT, CDR2 YYEEEE. V was shortened by 4 bases and J by 2 bases, with 3 bases between the two germline ends. CDR3 amino acids: CASSKQETQYF. In DNA form, the CDR3 reads TGTGCCAGCAGCAAACAAGAGACCCAGTACTTC.

Only a few counts were recorded for this clone. The V call is TRBV7-8, the J call TRBJ2-5; 8 bases map to TRBD1. Per the germline V gene, CDR1 is SGHVS and CDR2 is FQNEAQ. The V and J ends lost 5 bases and 2 bases, in that order; junction bases with no gene match: 4. The CDR3 spans 14 residues. This CDR3 is CASSTGQVQETQYF. Here the CDR3 DNA reads TGTGCCAGCAGCACGGGACAGGTTCAAGAGACCCAGTACTTC. The full variable domain, rest sourced from reference TRBV7-8 and TRBJ2-5, is GAGVSQSPRYKVAKRGQDVALRCDPISGHVSLFWYQQALGQGPEFLTYFQNEAQLDKSGLPSDRFFAERPEGSVSTLKIQRTQQEDSAVYLCASSTGQVQETQYFGPGTRLLVL.

This clone came up a few times. The rearrangement links TRBV6-6 to TRBJ2-6, with TRBD2 matching over 8 bases. Germline trimming cut 2 bases from V and 2 bases from J; bases unmatched to any gene: 2. The germline V gene encodes CDR1 MNHNY and CDR2 SVGAGI (reference sequence). CDR3 length: 16 residues. The CDR3 region is CASSYGLAAGANVLTF. The CDR3 DNA follows: TGTGCCAGCAGTTACGGACTAGCTGCTGGGGCCAACGTCCTGACTTTC.

This clone was observed a handful of times. The chain couples TRBV7-9 to TRBJ2-1; 9 nucleotides align to TRBD2. V was pared by 5 bases and J by 0 bases, with 8 bases of the junction left unmatched. The CDR3 extends over 17 amino acids. Germline V gives CDR1 SEHNR, CDR2 FQNEAQ (reference sequence). The CDR3 nucleotides are TGTGCCAGCAGCCAGGCTAGCGGGAAGCCCTCCTACAATGAGCAGTTCTTC. It translates to CASSQASGKPSYNEQFF.

This clone was seen more than once but under ten times. J is TRBJ2-7 and V is TRBV27; tentative D call: TRBD1 (5 bases). V was cut by 6 bases and J by 3 bases, with 18 bases left in between. Germline V CDR1 and CDR2: MNHEY, SMNVEV (reference sequence). The CDR3 contains 15 residues. The CDR3 sequence is CASRPGLEGVYEQYV. DNA for the CDR3: TGTGCCAGCAGGCCCGGGTTGGAAGGGGTCTACGAGCAGTACGTC.

The V call is TRBV5-1, the J call TRBJ2-3; D remains ambiguous. The CDR3 length is 15 residues. Trimming removed 1 base from V and 1 base from J, with 10 bases in between. Germline values: CDR1 SGHRS, CDR2 YFSETQ. The CDR3 protein is CASSLYWGGTDTQYF. In nucleotides, the CDR3 is TGCGCCAGCAGCTTGTACTGGGGTGGCACAGATACGCAGTATTTT.

This clone occurred a few times. The V call is TRBV2, the J call TRBJ2-3; D remains unclear. V lost 1 base to trimming and J lost 2 bases, with 4 bases between them. The CDR3 has 13 amino acids. The germline V gene encodes CDR1 SNHLY and CDR2 FYNNEI. CDR3 nucleotides: TGTGCCAGCAGTGAAGAGATCACAGATACGCAGTATTTT. Its translation: CASSEEITDTQYF.

The table lists this clone with a few counts. The rearrangement uses TRBV4-3 and TRBJ1-1, with TRBD1 as a possible D gene (5 bases). V dropped 3 bases and J dropped 4 bases, with 12 bases sitting between them. Germline CDR1 is LGHNA and CDR2 is YSLEER. The CDR3 runs 14 residues. The chain's CDR3 is CASSHSGTGTEAFF. The CDR3 DNA is TGCGCCAGCAGCCATTCAGGGACTGGCACTGAAGCTTTCTTT.

V usage is TRBV6-6 and J usage is TRBJ2-7; the D gene is possibly TRBD1 (6 bases). In germline, CDR1 is MNHNY, CDR2 SVGAGI (reference sequence). The length of the CDR3 is 15 residues. V was clipped by 0 bases and J by 5 bases, with 14 bases between them. CDR3 sequence: CASSYSKLTGNEQYF. Written as DNA, the CDR3 is TGTGCCAGCAGTTACTCGAAATTAACAGGGAACGAGCAGTACTTC.

In nucleotides, the CDR3 is TGTGCCAGCAGTGAAGGAGACTATGGCTACACCTTC. This gives the protein CASSEGDYGYTF. The gene calls are TRBV25-1 and TRBJ1-2; D uncertain. This CDR3 has 12 amino acids. Trimming pared 2 bases from V and 3 bases from J, leaving 4 bases between. Germline CDR1 reads MGHDK; CDR2 reads SYGVNS.

The chain employs TRBV7-9 and TRBJ1-2; unclear D gene. The germline V gene encodes CDR1 SEHNR and CDR2 FQNEAQ (reference sequence). This CDR3 has 12 amino acids. Trimming removed 0 bases from V and 5 bases from J, with 4 bases in between. The CDR3 sequence: CASSLAEYGYTF. The CDR3 DNA reads as TGTGCCAGCAGCTTAGCAGAGTATGGCTACACCTTC.

The chain combines TRBV7-9 with TRBJ2-1, with 8 nucleotides matching TRBD2. Trimming took 8 bases from V and 5 from J; bases not matched to a gene: 8. The V gene's germline CDR1 is SEHNR and CDR2 FQNEAQ (reference sequence). This CDR3 contains 14 residues. The CDR3 DNA reads TGTGCCAGCGGCGCGGGAGGCTATGACAATGAGCAGTTCTTC. Its protein product is CASGAGGYDNEQFF.

V gene TRBV29-1 combines with J gene TRBJ2-1, with TRBD1 matching 9 bases. Trimming at V came to 0 bases and at J to 7 bases, leaving 7 bases not matched to a gene. The germline CDR1 and CDR2 sequences are SQVTM and ANQGSEA. The CDR3 is 15 residues long. The CDR3 DNA is TGCAGCGTTGAAGAATGGGACAGGGTAAGAAATGAGCAGTTCTTC. Translating gives CSVEEWDRVRNEQFF.